This is a list of T cell receptor beta chains from one sample in a study of spatial heterogeneity in lung cancer. TCRdb independently ran MiXCR on the 5' RACE reads; one entry per CDR3 protein. The profile covers about 14,000 distinct CDR3 sequences, with 5% to 6% appearing a single time and around 10% taken by the ten largest. The material sequenced was lung tumor tissue, taken at surgery. These receptors originate from a female donor with early-stage non-small cell lung cancer. Each CDR3 is given with its conserved first and last residue. D genes are given only for firm matches. Size is stated as how often the clone was seen (once, few, many) or a class if it is expanded.

v_gene: TRBV2
abundance: many
d_gene: .
j_gene: TRBJ2-5
CDR3nt: TGTGCCAGCAGTGAGGGGAAAGTAGGGACCCAGTACTTC
CDR3aa: CASSEGKVGTQYF

v_gene: TRBV28
abundance: medium-sized
d_gene: .
j_gene: TRBJ1-3
CDR3nt: TGTGCCAGCAGTTTTTCCCTCGGGGGCTCTGGAAACACCATATATTTT
CDR3aa: CASSFSLGGSGNTIYF

v_gene: TRBV30
abundance: many
d_gene: .
j_gene: TRBJ2-5
CDR3nt: TGTGCCTGGAGTAGGGCCCGGGGGACCCAGTACTTC
CDR3aa: CAWSRARGTQYF

v_gene: TRBV30
abundance: many
d_gene: .
j_gene: TRBJ1-2
CDR3nt: TGTGCCTGGAGTGTACGAAACAGCTTCTATGGCTACACCTTC
CDR3aa: CAWSVRNSFYGYTF

v_gene: TRBV11-2
abundance: many
d_gene: .
j_gene: TRBJ1-3
CDR3nt: TGTGCCAGCAGCCAAACACAGGGCCCTTCTGGAAACACCATATATTTT
CDR3aa: CASSQTQGPSGNTIYF

v_gene: TRBV10-3
abundance: many
d_gene: TRBD2
j_gene: TRBJ2-3
CDR3nt: TGTGCCATCACTCCCACTAGCGGGGGGCAAGCGCAGTATTTT
CDR3aa: CAITPTSGGQAQYF

v_gene: TRBV5-1
abundance: many
d_gene: .
j_gene: TRBJ2-7
CDR3nt: TGCGCCAGCAGCCCACAGGCAGGGGACTACGAGCAGTACTTC
CDR3aa: CASSPQAGDYEQYF

v_gene: TRBV21-1
abundance: many
d_gene: .
j_gene: TRBJ1-3
CDR3nt: TGTGCCAGCAGCACAAAGGGGCCCCAGAACACCATATATTTT
CDR3aa: CASSTKGPQNTIYF

v_gene: TRBV10-3
abundance: medium-sized
d_gene: .
j_gene: TRBJ2-5
CDR3nt: TGTGCCATCAGTGAGTCGGCGGGGTTGAGGGAGACCCAGTACTTC
CDR3aa: CAISESAGLRETQYF

v_gene: TRBV25-1
abundance: many
d_gene: .
j_gene: TRBJ1-5
CDR3nt: TGTGCCAGCAGTAGGGGCCTCAATCAGCCCCAGCATTTT
CDR3aa: CASSRGLNQPQHF

v_gene: TRBV20-1
abundance: many
d_gene: TRBD2
j_gene: TRBJ2-2
CDR3nt: TGCAGTGCTAGTAGCAGCGGGACGGCGAACACCGGGGAGCTGTTTTTT
CDR3aa: CSASSSGTANTGELFF

v_gene: TRBV6-5
abundance: many
d_gene: .
j_gene: TRBJ2-1
CDR3nt: TGTGCCAGCAGTTACTCGACGCCGTCCGGGTCAGGTGGTAATGAGCAGTTCTTC
CDR3aa: CASSYSTPSGSGGNEQFF

v_gene: TRBV5-4
abundance: many
d_gene: .
j_gene: TRBJ1-5
CDR3nt: TGTGCCAGCAGCTTTATCGGTTTGCGCAATCAGCCCCAGCATTTT
CDR3aa: CASSFIGLRNQPQHF

v_gene: TRBV13
abundance: many
d_gene: TRBD1
j_gene: TRBJ1-3
CDR3nt: TGTGCCAGCAGCTTAGGCAAAGCCTTAAGGGACAGAGGAAACACCATATATTTT
CDR3aa: CASSLGKALRDRGNTIYF

v_gene: TRBV9
abundance: many
d_gene: .
j_gene: TRBJ2-5
CDR3nt: TGTGCCAGCAGCGGAGGAGGTGTGGGGGCGGAAGAGACCCAGTACTTC
CDR3aa: CASSGGGVGAEETQYF

v_gene: TRBV12-3/TRBV12-4
abundance: many
d_gene: .
j_gene: TRBJ2-7
CDR3nt: TGTGCCAGCAGTTTCCTTGGACGCCTCTACGAGCAGTACTTC
CDR3aa: CASSFLGRLYEQYF

v_gene: TRBV20-1
abundance: many
d_gene: TRBD2
j_gene: TRBJ2-5
CDR3nt: TGCAGTGCTAGCGGGGACTATCGAATCCCCGGGACCCAGTACTTC
CDR3aa: CSASGDYRIPGTQYF